The source of this T cell receptor beta chain is a study of neurological immune-mediated disorders. Study-wide results and limits: Private repertoires in all groups were suggested by the absence of shared CDR3 amino acid sequences among expanded clones across subjects.

This clonotype came up a few times. Its antigen is still unknown. The cDNA was generated by 5'RACE with 10-nucleotide random UMIs. TCRdb re-called the 5' RACE reads through MiXCR, storing one row per CDR3 protein. The sample has tens of thousands of distinct CDR3 sequences, just over 2.5% seen once. V was trimmed by 5 bases and J by 0 bases, leaving 13 bases between them. The CDR3 has 15 amino acids. Germline-derived CDR1 and CDR2 are SGHTA and FQGNSA. The chain carries TRBV7-2 and TRBJ2-5, with TRBD1 as a possible D gene (5 bases). Source material: PBMCs. This receptor was identified in a woman in her thirties with multiple sclerosis. The CDR3: CASSGKDMYQETQYF. The CDR3 nucleotides read TGTGCCAGCAGCGGAAAGGACATGTACCAAGAGACCCAGTACTTC. The full variable domain, completed using reference TRBV7-2 and TRBJ2-5, is GAGVSQSPSNKVTEKGKDVELRCDPISGHTALYWYRQSLGQGLEFLIYFQGNSAPDKSGLPSDRFSAERTGGSVSTLTIQRTQQEDSAVYLCASSGKDMYQETQYFGPGTRLLVL.